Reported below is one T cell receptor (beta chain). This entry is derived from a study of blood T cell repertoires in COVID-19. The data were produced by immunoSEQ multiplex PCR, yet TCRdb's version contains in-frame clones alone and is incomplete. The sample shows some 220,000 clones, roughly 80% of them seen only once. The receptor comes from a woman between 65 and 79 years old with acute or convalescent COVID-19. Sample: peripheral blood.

CDR3 loop: CASSYSGQSASPLHF. CDR3 bases: TGTGCCAGCAGTTACTCGGGACAGTCAGCCTCACCCCTCCACTTT. The chain recombines TRBV6-2 or TRBV6-3 with TRBJ1-6; 7 bases map to TRBD1. The CDR3 is made up of 15 amino acids. Germline-derived CDR1 and CDR2 are MNHEY and SVGEGT. J was trimmed by 10 bases and V by 0 bases; bases with no gene match: 6.